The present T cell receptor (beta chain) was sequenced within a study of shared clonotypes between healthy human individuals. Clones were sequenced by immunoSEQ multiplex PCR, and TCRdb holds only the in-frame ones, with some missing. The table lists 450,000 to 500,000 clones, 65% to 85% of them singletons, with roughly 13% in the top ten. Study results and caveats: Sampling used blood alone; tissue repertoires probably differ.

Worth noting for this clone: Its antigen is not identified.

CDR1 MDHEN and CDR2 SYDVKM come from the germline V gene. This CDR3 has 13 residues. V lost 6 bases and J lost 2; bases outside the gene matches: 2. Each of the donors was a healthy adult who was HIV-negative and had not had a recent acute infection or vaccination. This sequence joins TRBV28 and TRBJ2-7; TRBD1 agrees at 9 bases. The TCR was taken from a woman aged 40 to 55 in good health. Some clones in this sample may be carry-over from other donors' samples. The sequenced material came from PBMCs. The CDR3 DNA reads TGTGCCAGCAGGCGACAGGGGGCCTACGAGCAGTACTTC. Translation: CASRRQGAYEQYF.